This T cell receptor (beta chain) stems from a study of T cells in Graves' hyperthyroidism and ophthalmopathy. The V gene's germline CDR1 is DFQATT and CDR2 SNEGSKA (reference sequence). This CDR3 is 15 amino acids long. V lost 5 bases and J 2 bases, leaving 17 bases between the germline ends. The hyperthyroidism was newly diagnosed and had lasted under 2 months; the patients were aged 18 to 65. Study conclusions and caveats: Model-based prediction identified ophthalmopathy a median around 6.5 months prior to its onset.

This clonotype came up a few times. Its antigen is unidentified. There were TCR beta CDR3 regions amplified from RNA transcripts. Initially, a first-round RT-PCR of the TCR CDR3 employed the HTBI primer set. One entry per CDR3 protein results from TCRdb running MiXCR on the multiplex PCR reads. The repertoire holds about 700,000 distinct CDR3 sequences, with approximately 14% as singletons. The TCR was taken from a young woman with Graves' hyperthyroidism. This chain connects TRBV20-1 to TRBJ2-3, with a tentative D call TRBD1 (5 bases). Material: blood. The CDR3 bases are TGCAGTGCTGGGGCCCCCGGTCCCTTCACAGATACGCAGTATTTT. It encodes CSAGAPGPFTDTQYF.